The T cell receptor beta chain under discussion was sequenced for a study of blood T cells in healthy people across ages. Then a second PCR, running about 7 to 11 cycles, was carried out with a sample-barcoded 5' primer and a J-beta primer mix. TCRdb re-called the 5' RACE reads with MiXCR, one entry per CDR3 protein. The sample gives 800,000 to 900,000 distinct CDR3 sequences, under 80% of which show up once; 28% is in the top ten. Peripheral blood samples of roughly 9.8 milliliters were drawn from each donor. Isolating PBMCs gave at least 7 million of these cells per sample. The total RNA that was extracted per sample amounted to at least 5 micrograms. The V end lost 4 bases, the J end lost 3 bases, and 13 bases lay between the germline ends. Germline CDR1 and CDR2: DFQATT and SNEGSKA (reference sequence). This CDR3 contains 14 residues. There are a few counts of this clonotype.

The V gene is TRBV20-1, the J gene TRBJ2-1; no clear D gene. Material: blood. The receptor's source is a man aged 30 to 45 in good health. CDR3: CSATSPKSYNEQFF. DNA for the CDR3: TGCAGTGCTACGTCCCCTAAAAGCTACAATGAGCAGTTCTTC.